Each of the 8 T cell receptor beta chains below was sequenced from the same sample in a study of T cell responses to AZD1222 COVID-19 vaccine. Using immunoSEQ multiplex PCR, the repertoire was profiled, and TCRdb retains in-frame clones only, with some absent. The repertoire holds about 160,000 clones, with 85% to 90% as singletons. The sequences come from peripheral blood, collected on day 0 of AZD1222 vaccination. All receptors come from an adult in good health.

This clone turned up a few times. The genes are TRBV4-2 and TRBJ1-2, with a weak D call TRBD1 (5 bases). The V end was cut by 1 base, the J end by 5 bases, with 17 bases between. CDR1 and CDR2 (germline): LGHNA, YNFKEQ. This CDR3 spans 16 amino acids. The CDR3 region is CASSQGGAQYGYGYTF. CDR3 nucleotides: TGTGCCAGCAGCCAAGGAGGGGCCCAGTACGGTTATGGCTACACCTTC.

This chain links TRBV7-6 with TRBJ2-1; tentatively, D is TRBD1 (5 bases). The V end was cut by 1 base, the J end by 0 bases, with 7 bases between. Germline V gene sequence: CDR1 SGHVS, CDR2 FNYEAQ. This CDR3 is 15 amino acids long. CDR3 in amino acids: CASSLGQPSYNEQFF. The DNA of the CDR3 is TGTGCCAGCAGCTTAGGACAGCCCTCCTACAATGAGCAGTTCTTC.

The chain uses TRBV6-5 and TRBJ2-3; D unclear. The germline CDR1 and CDR2 sequences are MNHEY and SVGAGI. The ends were cut back, 1 base at V and 4 bases at J, with 6 bases in the middle. This CDR3 region has 13 residues. In DNA form, the CDR3 reads TGTGCCAGCAGTTACTTGTCGGCAGATACGCAGTATTTT. Translating gives CASSYLSADTQYF.

The rearrangement joins TRBV5-4 to TRBJ2-1, with D maybe TRBD1 (6 bases). Deletions cut 4 bases from V and 6 bases from J, with 14 bases between. Per the germline V gene, CDR1 is SGHNT and CDR2 is YYREEE (reference sequence). There are 14 residues in the CDR3. The CDR3 coding sequence is TGTGCCAGCAGCGGGAGAGGGGGAGCCAATGAGCAGTTCTTC. Amino acid sequence: CASSGRGGANEQFF. Variable domain in full (rest from reference TRBV5-4 and TRBJ2-1): ETGVTQSPTHLIKTRGQQVTLRCSSQSGHNTVSWYQQALGQGPQFIFQYYREEENGRGNFPPRFSGLQFPNYSSELNVNALELDDSALYLCASSGRGGANEQFFGPGTRLTVL.

The genes are TRBV9 and TRBJ1-1, with TRBD1 identical over 8 bases. The junction had 3 bases not matched to a gene; V was cut back by 0 bases and J by 2 bases. Germline CDR1 SGDLS, CDR2 YYNGEE. The CDR3 loop spans 15 amino acids. The CDR3 nucleotides are TGTGCCAGCAGCGTAGCTGACAGGGGCAACACTGAAGCTTTCTTT. Translating gives CASSVADRGNTEAFF. Looking up the rest from reference TRBV9 and TRBJ1-1 gives the full variable domain: DSGVTQTPKHLITATGQRVTLRCSPRSGDLSVYWYQQSLDQGLQFLIQYYNGEERAKGNILERFSAQQFPDLHSELNLSSLELGDSALYFCASSVADRGNTEAFFGQGTRLTVV.

The rearrangement links TRBV18 to TRBJ2-7; D not resolved. V lost 6 bases and J lost 1, with 13 bases in between. Looked up from germline, CDR1 is KGHSH and CDR2 is LQKENI. This CDR3 has 14 amino acids. CDR3 sequence (DNA): TGTGCCAGCTCCTATTCGACGGATTCCTACGAGCAGTACTTC. It yields the protein CASSYSTDSYEQYF.

The chain is built from TRBV4-1 and TRBJ1-1; 8 positions agree with TRBD1. This CDR3 contains 17 residues. Germline loops: CDR1 MGHRA, CDR2 YSYEKL. J gave up 5 bases and V 1 base, and 12 bases lay outside the gene matches. The CDR3 reads CASSQVAQGAYGTEAFF. CDR3 in DNA: TGCGCCAGCAGCCAAGTCGCGCAGGGGGCTTATGGAACTGAAGCTTTCTTT.

The chain uses TRBV28 and TRBJ2-2; D possibly corresponds to TRBD2 (5 bases). V was trimmed by 8 bases and J by 3 bases, leaving 19 bases between them. Germline V CDR1 and CDR2: MDHEN, SYDVKM. The CDR3 is made up of 16 amino acids. The DNA for the CDR3 is TGTGCCAGCGTTGACTACCCCCTAGGTGACACCGGGGAGCTGTTTTTT. It encodes CASVDYPLGDTGELFF.